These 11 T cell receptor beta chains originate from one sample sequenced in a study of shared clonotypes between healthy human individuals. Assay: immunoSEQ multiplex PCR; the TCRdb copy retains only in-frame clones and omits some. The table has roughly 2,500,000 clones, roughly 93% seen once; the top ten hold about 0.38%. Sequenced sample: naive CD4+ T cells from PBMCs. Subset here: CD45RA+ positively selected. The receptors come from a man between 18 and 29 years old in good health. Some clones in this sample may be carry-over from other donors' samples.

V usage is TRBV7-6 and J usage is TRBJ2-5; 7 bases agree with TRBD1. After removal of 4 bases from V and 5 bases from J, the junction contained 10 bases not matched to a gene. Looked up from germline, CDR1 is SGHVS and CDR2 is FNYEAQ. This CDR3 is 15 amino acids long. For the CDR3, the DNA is TGTGCCAGCAGCTCATTACAGGGGAAATGGGAGACCCAGTACTTC. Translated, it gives CASSSLQGKWETQYF.

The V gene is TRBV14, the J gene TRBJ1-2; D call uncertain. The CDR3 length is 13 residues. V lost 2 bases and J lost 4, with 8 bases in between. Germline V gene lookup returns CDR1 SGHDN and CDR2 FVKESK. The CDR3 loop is CASSQQVLYGYTF. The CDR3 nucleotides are TGTGCCAGCAGCCAACAGGTACTCTATGGCTACACCTTC.

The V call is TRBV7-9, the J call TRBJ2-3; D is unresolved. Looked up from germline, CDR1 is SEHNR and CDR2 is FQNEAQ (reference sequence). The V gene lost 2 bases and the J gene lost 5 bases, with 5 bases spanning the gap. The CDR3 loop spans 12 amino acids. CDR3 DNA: TGTGCCAGCAGCTTAACTGAAGATACGCAGTATTTT. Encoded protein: CASSLTEDTQYF.

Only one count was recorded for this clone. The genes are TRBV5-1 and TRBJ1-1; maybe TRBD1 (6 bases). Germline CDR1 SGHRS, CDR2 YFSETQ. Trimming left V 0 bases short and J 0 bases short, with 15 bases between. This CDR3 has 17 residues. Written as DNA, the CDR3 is TGCGCCAGCAGCTTGGTGGGCAGGGGAGACATGAACACTGAAGCTTTCTTT. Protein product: CASSLVGRGDMNTEAFF.

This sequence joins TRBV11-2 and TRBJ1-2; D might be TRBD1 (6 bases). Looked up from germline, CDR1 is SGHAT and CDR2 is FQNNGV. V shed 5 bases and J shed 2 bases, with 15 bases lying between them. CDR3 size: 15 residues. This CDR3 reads CASSKGDNRNYGYTF. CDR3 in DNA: TGTGCCAGCAGCAAAGGGGACAACCGAAACTATGGCTACACCTTC. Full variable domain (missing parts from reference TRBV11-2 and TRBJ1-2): EAGVAQSPRYKIIEKRQSVAFWCNPISGHATLYWYQQILGQGPKLLIQFQNNGVVDDSQLPKDRFSAERLKGVDSTLKIQPAKLEDSAVYLCASSKGDNRNYGYTFGSGTRLTVV.

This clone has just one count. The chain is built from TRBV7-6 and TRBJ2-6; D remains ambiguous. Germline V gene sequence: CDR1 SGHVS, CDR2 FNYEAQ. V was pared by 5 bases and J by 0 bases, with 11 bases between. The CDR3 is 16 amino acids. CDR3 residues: CASSPAGVSGANVLTF. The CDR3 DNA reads TGTGCCAGCAGCCCTGCTGGAGTCTCTGGGGCCAACGTCCTGACTTTC.

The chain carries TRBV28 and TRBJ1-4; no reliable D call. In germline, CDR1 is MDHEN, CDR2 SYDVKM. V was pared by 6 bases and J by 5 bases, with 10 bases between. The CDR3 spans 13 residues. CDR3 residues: CASSLPENEKLFF. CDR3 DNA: TGTGCCAGCAGCCTCCCGGAAAATGAAAAACTGTTTTTT.

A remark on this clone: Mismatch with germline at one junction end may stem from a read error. The CDR3 DNA follows: TGTGCCGGCAGCTCCCAGACTAGCGGGAGCTCCTACGAGCAGTACTTC. As protein: CAGSSQTSGSSYEQYF. This rearrangement joins TRBV7-9 to TRBJ2-7; 12 bases agree with TRBD2. The CDR3 is made up of 16 amino acids. CDR1 is SEHNR, CDR2 FQNEAQ, per germline (reference sequence).

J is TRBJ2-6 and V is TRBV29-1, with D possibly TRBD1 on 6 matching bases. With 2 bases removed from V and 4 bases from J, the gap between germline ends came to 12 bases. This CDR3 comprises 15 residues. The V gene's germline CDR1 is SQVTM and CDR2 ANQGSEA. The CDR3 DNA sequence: TGCAGCGTTGAAATACAGGGTGCAGGGGCCAACGTCCTGACTTTC. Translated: CSVEIQGAGANVLTF.

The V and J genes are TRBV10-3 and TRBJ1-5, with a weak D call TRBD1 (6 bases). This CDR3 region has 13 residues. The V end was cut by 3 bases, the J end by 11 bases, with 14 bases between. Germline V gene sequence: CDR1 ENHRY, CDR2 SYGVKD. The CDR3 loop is CAISDRGGAAQHF. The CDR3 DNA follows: TGTGCCATCAGTGATCGCGGGGGGGCGGCCCAGCATTTT.

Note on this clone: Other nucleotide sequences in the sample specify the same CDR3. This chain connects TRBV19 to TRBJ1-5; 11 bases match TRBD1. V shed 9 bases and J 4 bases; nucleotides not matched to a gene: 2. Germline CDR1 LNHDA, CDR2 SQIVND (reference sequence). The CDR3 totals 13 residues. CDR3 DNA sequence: TGTGCCAGCCGGGACAGGGGGAATCAGCCCCAGCATTTT. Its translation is CASRDRGNQPQHF.